This TCR beta chain was sequenced for a study of cytomegalovirus exposure and HLA in healthy donors. Concerning this clone: Antigen specificity is unknown.

PCR primers comprised 60 Vbeta and 13 Jbeta primers. The method was immunoSEQ multiplex PCR; TCRdb's version includes in-frame clones alone and lacks a portion of them. Among approximately 200,000 clones, 60% to 80% were seen once, and the ten largest hold around 1.8%. Study-level results: Earlier analysis found most TCR beta V segments productive about 90% or about 30% of the time.

The TCR originated in a man aged 18 to 29 in good health and CMV-seronegative. Sequenced sample: PBMCs.

This chain's CDR3 is CASSFSREGLYEQYF. In DNA, the CDR3 is TGTGCCAGCAGCTTTAGTCGGGAGGGCCTCTACGAGCAGTACTTC. The chain is built from TRBV7-9 and TRBJ2-7; 8 nucleotides align to TRBD2. Germline-derived CDR1 and CDR2 are SEHNR and FQNEAQ (reference sequence). The CDR3 sequence is 15 residues long. V lost 3 bases and J lost 3; bases outside the gene matches: 7. The entire variable domain, with the rest obtained from reference TRBV7-9 and TRBJ2-7, is as follows: DTGVSQNPRHKITKRGQNVTFRCDPISEHNRLYWYRQTLGQGPEFLTYFQNEAQLEKSRLLSDRFSAERPKGSFSTLEIQRTEQGDSAMYLCASSFSREGLYEQYFGPGTRLTVT.